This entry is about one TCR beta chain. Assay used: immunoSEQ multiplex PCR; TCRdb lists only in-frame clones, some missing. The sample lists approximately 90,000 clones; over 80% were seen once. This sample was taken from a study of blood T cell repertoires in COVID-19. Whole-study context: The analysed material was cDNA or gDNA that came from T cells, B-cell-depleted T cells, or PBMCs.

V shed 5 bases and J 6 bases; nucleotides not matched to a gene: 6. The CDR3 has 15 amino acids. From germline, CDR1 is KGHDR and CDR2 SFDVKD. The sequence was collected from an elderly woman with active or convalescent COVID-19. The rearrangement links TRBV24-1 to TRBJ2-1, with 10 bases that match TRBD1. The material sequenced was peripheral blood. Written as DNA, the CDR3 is TGTGCCACCAGTGCAGGGGGGACAGGGGCCAATGAGCAGTTCTTC. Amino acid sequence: CATSAGGTGANEQFF.